One sample yielded the 21 T cell receptor beta chains listed below, sequenced in a study of T-cell memory formation after mild COVID-19. TCRdb re-called the 5' RACE reads through MiXCR, storing one row per CDR3 protein. The sample has hundreds of thousands of distinct CDR3 sequences, about a fifth seen once; the top ten hold under 15%. The material sequenced was PBMCs or a T cell subset sorted from them (not recorded which). The receptors here all came from an adult woman who had mild COVID-19 (a few samples of this study predate the infection). Cell type and time point are not known.

This clonotype was counted a few times. This chain joins TRBV2 and TRBJ2-7; 9 bases match TRBD1. CDR1 SNHLY and CDR2 FYNNEI come from the germline V gene. CDR3 length: 14 amino acids. The V gene end was trimmed by 2 bases and the J gene end by 4 bases; junction bases not matched to a gene: 3. The chain's CDR3 is CASSERDRDYEQYF. CDR3 coding DNA: TGTGCCAGCAGTGAACGGGACAGGGATTACGAGCAGTACTTC.

This clonotype was seen only a few times. The chain combines TRBV24-1 with TRBJ1-5; D perhaps matches TRBD1 (6 bases). CDR1 is KGHDR, CDR2 SFDVKD, per germline. Deletions cut 6 bases from V and 5 bases from J, with 13 bases between. This CDR3 spans 14 amino acids. The CDR3 here is CATSRRDTYQPQHF. The CDR3, as DNA: TGTGCCACCAGTCGGCGGGACACTTATCAGCCCCAGCATTTT.

This clonotype has only a few counts. The chain combines TRBV20-1 with TRBJ2-5; no reliable D call. The germline CDR1 and CDR2 sequences are DFQATT and SNEGSKA (reference sequence). The CDR3 length is 13 residues. The V and J ends lost 4 bases and 2 bases respectively, with 11 bases between them. The CDR3 here is CSANGDAQETQYF. The CDR3 DNA is TGCAGTGCTAACGGAGATGCACAAGAGACCCAGTACTTC.

This clonotype was observed a handful of times. The chain combines TRBV18 with TRBJ1-2; a weak D match, TRBD1 (5 bases). The V end lost 3 bases, the J end lost 4 bases, and 9 bases lay between the germline ends. The CDR3 has 13 amino acids. Germline V gene data show CDR1 as KGHSH and CDR2 as LQKENI. This CDR3 reads CASSPGGAYGYTF. For the CDR3, the DNA is TGTGCCAGCTCACCGGGGGGAGCCTATGGCTACACCTTC. Complete variable domain (other parts from reference TRBV18 and TRBJ1-2): NAGVMQNPRHLVRRRGQEARLRCSPMKGHSHVYWYRQLPEEGLKFMVYLQKENIIDESGMPKERFSAEFPKEGPSILRIQQVVRGDSAAYFCASSPGGAYGYTFGSGTRLTVV.

The chain carries TRBV5-4 and TRBJ2-3; perhaps TRBD1 as D (5 bases). CDR1 SGHNT and CDR2 YYREEE come from the germline V gene (reference sequence). V dropped 4 bases and J dropped 5 bases, with 11 bases sitting between them. This CDR3 has 13 amino acids. The CDR3 sequence is CASSRPQGDTQYF. CDR3 DNA sequence: TGTGCCAGCAGCCGGCCCCAGGGAGATACGCAGTATTTT.

The gene calls are TRBV20-1 and TRBJ2-1; 7 bases line up with TRBD2. The V segment lost 0 bases and the J segment 7 bases; nucleotides outside the gene matches: 3. Per germline, CDR1 DFQATT and CDR2 SNEGSKA (reference sequence). The CDR3 covers 13 residues. CDR3 sequence: CSAREMGGNEQFF. The CDR3 DNA reads as TGCAGTGCTAGAGAGATGGGGGGGAATGAGCAGTTCTTC.

This clonotype was observed a handful of times. The V call is TRBV4-2, the J call TRBJ2-5; D gene uncertain. V lost 0 bases and J lost 4, with 6 bases in between. The CDR3 totals 13 residues. Germline CDR1 is LGHNA and CDR2 is YNFKEQ. The CDR3 sequence is CASSQETRETQYF. The CDR3 DNA reads TGTGCCAGCAGCCAAGAGACGCGAGAGACCCAGTACTTC.

This clonotype was recorded a few times. The rearrangement joins TRBV4-1 to TRBJ1-1, with D possibly matching TRBD1 (5 bases). Deletions cut 4 bases from V and 9 bases from J, with 18 bases between. The CDR3 spans 14 residues. CDR1 and CDR2 (germline): MGHRA, YSYEKL. CDR3 residues: CASSPLGRGAKAFF. The CDR3 nucleotides are TGCGCCAGCAGCCCCCTGGGGCGTGGAGCTAAAGCTTTCTTT.

CDR3 nucleotide sequence: TGTGCCAGCACAACAGGGGGCCAAGAGACCCAGTACTTC. This translates into CASTTGGQETQYF. The genes are TRBV6-5 and TRBJ2-5; 8 bases line up with TRBD1. The ends lost 7 bases at V and 1 base at J; junction bases unmatched: 2. The CDR3 loop spans 13 amino acids. Per the germline V gene, CDR1 is MNHEY and CDR2 is SVGAGI.

This rearrangement joins TRBV4-2 to TRBJ2-2, with D tentatively TRBD2 (6 bases). The CDR3 totals 17 residues. Trimming pared 0 bases from V and 5 bases from J, leaving 16 bases between. Looked up from germline, CDR1 is LGHNA and CDR2 is YNFKEQ. CDR3 sequence reads: CASSQEVVGRSTGELFF. The CDR3 DNA reads as TGTGCCAGCAGCCAAGAGGTGGTCGGGAGAAGTACCGGGGAGCTGTTTTTT.

As DNA, the CDR3 is TGTGCCACCAGTGAGACAGGGATGAACACTGAAGCTTTCTTT. Its translation: CATSETGMNTEAFF. The chain is built from TRBV24-1 and TRBJ1-1; 7 bases map to TRBD1. V dropped 4 bases and J dropped 0; count of bases not matched to a gene: 1. Germline CDR1 reads KGHDR; CDR2 reads SFDVKD. This CDR3 is built from 14 residues.

The rearrangement uses TRBV7-2 and TRBJ1-3; 8 bases align to TRBD1. CDR1 is SGHTA, CDR2 FQGNSA, per germline. CDR3 length: 17 residues. Trimming cost V 5 bases and J 0 bases; bases outside gene matches: 9. The DNA for the CDR3 is TGTGCCAGCAGCACCTGGGACAGGACCTTCTCTGGAAACACCATATATTTT. Its translation: CASSTWDRTFSGNTIYF.

The V call is TRBV20-1, the J call TRBJ2-7; 8 nucleotides match TRBD1. Germline assignment: CDR1 DFQATT and CDR2 SNEGSKA (reference sequence). V shed 4 bases, J shed 2 bases, and the junction held 16 bases outside the gene matches. CDR3 length equals 17 residues. The DNA of the CDR3 is TGCAGTGCTATCCCCATCGACAGGGGTACAAGGACCTACGAGCAGTACTTC. This gives the protein CSAIPIDRGTRTYEQYF.

There are a few counts of this clonotype. The CDR3 DNA follows: TGCGCCAGCAGCTGGGGACTAGCGGGAGATGAACTTCTAGAGATCTACAATGAGCAGTTCTTC. It codes for CASSWGLAGDELLEIYNEQFF. The chain uses TRBV5-1 and TRBJ2-1; 14 bases line up with TRBD2. Germline V gene lookup returns CDR1 SGHRS and CDR2 YFSETQ. The V and J ends lost 3 bases and 3 bases, in that order; junction bases with no gene match: 17. This CDR3 has 21 amino acids. Combining the CDR3 with reference TRBV5-1 and TRBJ2-1 gives the whole variable domain KAGVTQTPRYLIKTRGQQVTLSCSPISGHRSVSWYQQTPGQGLQFLFEYFSETQRNKGNFPGRFSGRQFSNSRSEMNVSTLELGDSALYLCASSWGLAGDELLEIYNEQFFGPGTRLTVL.

The table lists this clonotype with a few counts. The chain recombines TRBV12-3 or TRBV12-4 with TRBJ2-2, with 12 positions matching TRBD2. V lost 9 bases, J lost 6 bases, and 11 bases stayed unmatched. The CDR3 runs 16 residues. CDR3 nucleotides: TGTGCCAGTCAGGTTTCTAGCGGGAGGGTGGCCGGGGAGCTGTTTTTT. It encodes CASQVSSGRVAGELFF.

This clonotype was recorded a few times. The gene calls are TRBV4-1 and TRBJ1-2; no clear D. Trimming left V 3 bases short and J 2 bases short, with 10 bases between. The germline V gene encodes CDR1 MGHRA and CDR2 YSYEKL. The CDR3 has 14 amino acids. Written as DNA, the CDR3 is TGCGCCAGCAGCCAGGGCGGCTCAAACTATGGCTACACCTTC. This encodes CASSQGGSNYGYTF.

This clonotype showed up many times. The V gene is TRBV14, the J gene TRBJ1-1; 8 bases align to TRBD1. This CDR3 is built from 16 residues. The V and J ends lost 2 bases and 2 bases, in that order; junction bases with no gene match: 7. CDR1 and CDR2 from the germline V gene are SGHDN and FVKESK. As DNA, the CDR3 is TGTGCCAGCAGCCAATCCAGGGGGCTAGGTAACACTGAAGCTTTCTTT. Residues: CASSQSRGLGNTEAFF.

This rearrangement joins TRBV7-2 to TRBJ2-7; D perhaps matches TRBD2 (5 bases). The germline V gene encodes CDR1 SGHTA and CDR2 FQGNSA. The CDR3 is 14 amino acids. V shed 3 bases and J shed 0 bases, with 9 bases lying between them. CDR3 protein: CASSFYGVSYEQYF. The CDR3 DNA sequence: TGTGCCAGCAGCTTCTACGGGGTCTCCTACGAGCAGTACTTC.

This clonotype appeared a single time. The chain uses TRBV10-3 and TRBJ2-1; D is ambiguous. Germline CDR1 is ENHRY and CDR2 is SYGVKD. With 2 bases removed from V and 10 bases from J, the gap between germline ends came to 9 bases. The length of the CDR3 is 12 residues. In nucleotides, the CDR3 is TGTGCCATCAGTGAGGAGGTTCGAGAGCAGTTCTTC. Protein product: CAISEEVREQFF.

V is TRBV20-1 and J is TRBJ1-2, with no clear D. The CDR3 loop spans 16 amino acids. Germline V CDR1 and CDR2: DFQATT, SNEGSKA (reference sequence). The V end lost 6 bases, the J end lost 4 bases, and 24 bases lay between the germline ends. The CDR3 DNA sequence: TGCAGTGCATCCAAGGCCTCTCATAGGACCGTCTATGGCTACACCTTC. Encoded protein: CSASKASHRTVYGYTF.

This clonotype has just a few counts. The chain carries TRBV7-6 and TRBJ2-2; 13 bases match TRBD2. The V and J ends lost 4 bases and 6 bases, in that order; junction bases with no gene match: 8. CDR3 size: 17 residues. Germline V CDR1 and CDR2: SGHVS, FNYEAQ. CDR3 region: CASSYLGLAGVSGELFF. The CDR3 nucleotides read TGTGCCAGCAGCTATCTTGGACTAGCGGGAGTATCCGGGGAGCTGTTTTTT.